This T cell receptor (beta chain) emerged from a study of T cell repertoires in cytomegalovirus infection. Germline V gene sequence: CDR1 SGHRS, CDR2 YFSETQ. The CDR3 runs to 16 residues. The V end was cut by 0 bases, the J end by 4 bases, with 15 bases between. Turning to this clonotype: What it binds is unknown.

Each CDR3 protein is one row after TCRdb ran MiXCR on the reads. The table has about 500,000 distinct CDR3 sequences, roughly 34% seen once. The J gene is TRBJ2-3, the V gene TRBV5-1; tentatively, D is TRBD1 (5 bases). The source is a human donor in good health (CMV status not recorded). Some clones in this sample may be carry-over from other donors' samples. The material was cultured PBMCs, obtained from culture after CMV antigen stimulation. CDR3 loop: CASSLEPRVRADTQYF. CDR3 in DNA: TGCGCCAGCAGCTTGGAGCCCAGGGTTCGGGCAGATACGCAGTATTTT.